The TCR beta chain described here comes from a study of blood T cell repertoires in COVID-19. Study-level background: The origin of the acute and convalescent COVID-19 samples was the United States, Italy and Spain. In each case, the material was cDNA or gDNA derived from T cells, B-cell-depleted T cells, or PBMCs.

Seattle's cohort entered during active infection and was followed longitudinally. In germline, CDR1 is KGHSH, CDR2 LQKENI. V trimming: 3 bases; J trimming: 5 bases; junction bases outside the gene matches: 1. This CDR3 contains 13 residues. In the study's own analysis: Researchers report that nucleated cell counts were estimated from reference gene primer amplification. Produced via immunoSEQ multiplex PCR; TCRdb's table is partial and in-frame only. V, J and clone size derive from that table, while D and trimming were established from the DNA sequence. Altogether roughly 250,000 clones are present, 80% to 85% being singletons, with the ten largest covering around a sixth.

Material: peripheral blood. The source is a person in their 70s with COVID-19, enrolled during active disease. The chain employs TRBV18 and TRBJ2-7, with 10 nucleotides matching TRBD1. CDR3 sequence (DNA): TGTGCCAGCTCACCGGGGACAGGGGACGAGCAGTACTTC. It codes for CASSPGTGDEQYF.